The source of this T cell receptor beta chain is a study of radiation and T cells in renal cell carcinoma. General study results and limits: Dominant CDR3 motifs were more common in irradiated tumors than controls. In blood, top tumor clones expanded by 2 weeks, shrinking by 4.

J lost 10 bases, V lost 1 base, and 9 bases had no gene match. CDR3 length equals 15 residues. Germline V gene sequence: CDR1 SGHVS, CDR2 FQNEAQ. A word on this clone: Its antigen remains unidentified.

Sequencing was performed with immunoSEQ multiplex PCR; in TCRdb, only in-frame clones are kept and a portion is missing. The sample lists 14,000 or so clones, 64% occurring once. Noted treatment: 15 Gy SBRT to primary tumor, nephrectomy 4 weeks later. The tumor was a clear cell renal cell carcinoma. V and J are TRBV7-8 and TRBJ2-1; 8 bases map to TRBD1. The sequence was obtained from a woman in her 70s with renal cell carcinoma. Source: tumor tissue, taken from a patient whose treatment included radiotherapy and nephrectomy. The chain's CDR3 is CASSLGSGQGLEQFF. The CDR3 DNA reads as TGTGCCAGCAGCTTAGGGTCCGGACAGGGACTCGAGCAGTTCTTC.